These T cell receptor beta chains were read from a single sample in a study of STAT5B mutations in CD4+ large granular lymphocyte leukemia. Libraries were prepared by immunoSEQ multiplex PCR; TCRdb keeps only in-frame clonotypes and omits some of them. The top ten clones hold roughly 2% of a sample with about 30,000 clones, 65% to 80% of them seen once. Sequencing used CD4+ T cells from blood buffy coats. These receptors originate from a human donor in good health. The CDR3 runs from the conserved cysteine through the conserved F or W. Each record gives: CDR3 DNA, CDR3 protein, V gene, CDR3 length, J gene, D gene, clone size. The D gene is left open where the match is weak. Part of the rows lack a size; the others show once, few, many or a class for expanded clones.

CDR3 DNA: TGTGCCAGCAGCCTAAATGGACAGGGAGGGACTAGCGAAACCGGGGAGCTGTTTTTT
CDR3 protein: CASSLNGQGGTSETGELFF
V gene: TRBV21-1
CDR3 length: 19
J gene: TRBJ2-2
D gene: NA
clone size: NA

CDR3 DNA: TGTGCCAGCAGGGTCAGGCGGGGAGGTGAAAAACTGTTTTTT
CDR3 protein: CASRVRRGGEKLFF
V gene: TRBV2
CDR3 length: 14
J gene: TRBJ1-4
D gene: NA
clone size: NA

CDR3 DNA: TGTGCCAGCAGTGACAGGGTGGACACCGGGGAGCTGTTTTTT
CDR3 protein: CASSDRVDTGELFF
V gene: TRBV28
CDR3 length: 14
J gene: TRBJ2-2
D gene: TRBD1
clone size: NA

CDR3 DNA: TGTGCCAGCAGCGTAGCTCACCCCTACAATGAGCAGTTCTTC
CDR3 protein: CASSVAHPYNEQFF
V gene: TRBV9
CDR3 length: 14
J gene: TRBJ2-1
D gene: NA
clone size: NA

CDR3 DNA: TGTGCCAGCAGTGCCGGGACTAGCGGAACCTACGAGCAGTACTTC
CDR3 protein: CASSAGTSGTYEQYF
V gene: TRBV9
CDR3 length: 15
J gene: TRBJ2-7
D gene: TRBD2
clone size: NA

CDR3 DNA: TGCGCCAGCAGCTTGGGGGGGGCAGCTTTGAACACTGAAGCTTTCTTT
CDR3 protein: CASSLGGAALNTEAFF
V gene: TRBV5-1
CDR3 length: 16
J gene: TRBJ1-1
D gene: NA
clone size: few

CDR3 DNA: TGTGCCAGCGGGGGCAGGGTCTCTGGAAACACCATATATTTT
CDR3 protein: CASGGRVSGNTIYF
V gene: TRBV6-1
CDR3 length: 14
J gene: TRBJ1-3
D gene: NA
clone size: NA

CDR3 DNA: TGTGCCAGTAGTCCCCGGGACAGGGCGAAGCAGTACTTC
CDR3 protein: CASSPRDRAKQYF
V gene: TRBV19
CDR3 length: 13
J gene: TRBJ2-7
D gene: TRBD1
clone size: NA

CDR3 DNA: TGCAGCGCCAGGGGAACGTATGGCTACACCTTC
CDR3 protein: CSARGTYGYTF
V gene: TRBV29-1
CDR3 length: 11
J gene: TRBJ1-2
D gene: NA
clone size: few

CDR3 DNA: TGTGCCAGCAGCGTAGAGAGGTCCTACGAGCAGTACTTC
CDR3 protein: CASSVERSYEQYF
V gene: TRBV6-1
CDR3 length: 13
J gene: TRBJ2-7
D gene: NA
clone size: few

CDR3 DNA: TGTGCCAGCAGCCAGTTGACGGTCCAAGAGACCCAGTACTTC
CDR3 protein: CASSQLTVQETQYF
V gene: TRBV14
CDR3 length: 14
J gene: TRBJ2-5
D gene: NA
clone size: NA

CDR3 DNA: TGTGCCAGCAGTTGGGGACAGGGCGGGCGCACTGAAGCTTTCTTT
CDR3 protein: CASSWGQGGRTEAFF
V gene: TRBV28
CDR3 length: 15
J gene: TRBJ1-1
D gene: TRBD1
clone size: few

CDR3 DNA: TGTGCCAGCAGCTTAGCCCCTAGCGGGGTTTACAATGAGCAGTTCTTC
CDR3 protein: CASSLAPSGVYNEQFF
V gene: TRBV7-2
CDR3 length: 16
J gene: TRBJ2-1
D gene: TRBD2
clone size: NA

CDR3 DNA: TGTGCCAGCTCACCTTTCGAGGGCAACGAGCAGTACTTC
CDR3 protein: CASSPFEGNEQYF
V gene: TRBV18
CDR3 length: 13
J gene: TRBJ2-7
D gene: NA
clone size: NA

CDR3 DNA: TGTGCCAGCAGCCAAAGTAGCGGGAGAGGAAACGAGCAGTACTTC
CDR3 protein: CASSQSSGRGNEQYF
V gene: TRBV4-2
CDR3 length: 15
J gene: TRBJ2-7
D gene: TRBD2
clone size: NA

CDR3 DNA: TGTGCCAGCAGCCCCCGAGGACTCTCCCAAACGCAGTATTTT
CDR3 protein: CASSPRGLSQTQYF
V gene: TRBV7-2
CDR3 length: 14
J gene: TRBJ2-3
D gene: NA
clone size: NA

CDR3 DNA: TGTGCCAGCAGCCCGGGACTAGCGGCCCTGACCGGGGAGCTGTTTTTT
CDR3 protein: CASSPGLAALTGELFF
V gene: TRBV7-2
CDR3 length: 16
J gene: TRBJ2-2
D gene: TRBD2
clone size: NA

CDR3 DNA: TGTGCCAGCAGCCCGGTAGAGGGGGGTGGAAACATTCAGTACTTC
CDR3 protein: CASSPVEGGGNIQYF
V gene: TRBV7-9
CDR3 length: 15
J gene: TRBJ2-4
D gene: NA
clone size: NA

CDR3 DNA: TGTGCCAGCAGCCTAGCGGGGGGGAACTCCTACGAGCAGTACTTC
CDR3 protein: CASSLAGGNSYEQYF
V gene: TRBV4-2
CDR3 length: 15
J gene: TRBJ2-7
D gene: TRBD2
clone size: NA

CDR3 DNA: TGTGCCAGCAAGCGGACAGGGAGCTCCTACGAGCAGTACTTC
CDR3 protein: CASKRTGSSYEQYF
V gene: TRBV6-5
CDR3 length: 14
J gene: TRBJ2-7
D gene: TRBD1
clone size: NA

CDR3 DNA: TGTGCCAGCAGCTTTAGGACTAGCGGGAACGGTGAGCAGTTCTTC
CDR3 protein: CASSFRTSGNGEQFF
V gene: TRBV7-9
CDR3 length: 15
J gene: TRBJ2-1
D gene: TRBD2
clone size: NA

CDR3 DNA: TGTGCCAGCAGCGCCTCCCGGGGGACAGATACGCAGTATTTT
CDR3 protein: CASSASRGTDTQYF
V gene: TRBV5-5
CDR3 length: 14
J gene: TRBJ2-3
D gene: NA
clone size: NA

CDR3 DNA: TGTGCCATCAGTAAGGACAGCAAGAGCACAGATACGCAGTATTTT
CDR3 protein: CAISKDSKSTDTQYF
V gene: TRBV10-3
CDR3 length: 15
J gene: TRBJ2-3
D gene: NA
clone size: NA

CDR3 DNA: TGCGCCAGCAGCCAAGATTCGGGCCCTAAGCTCCAGACCCAGTACTTC
CDR3 protein: CASSQDSGPKLQTQYF
V gene: TRBV4-1
CDR3 length: 16
J gene: TRBJ2-5
D gene: NA
clone size: once

CDR3 DNA: TGTGCCAGCAGCCCCGGGACTAGCGGAGAGACCCAGTACTTC
CDR3 protein: CASSPGTSGETQYF
V gene: TRBV9
CDR3 length: 14
J gene: TRBJ2-5
D gene: TRBD2
clone size: NA

CDR3 DNA: TGTGCCAGCAGCTCCGGGATCCTCAAAAACATTCAGTACTTC
CDR3 protein: CASSSGILKNIQYF
V gene: TRBV5-8
CDR3 length: 14
J gene: TRBJ2-4
D gene: NA
clone size: once

CDR3 DNA: TGTGCCAGCTCACTTTCAGGGGGCGATACGCAGTATTTT
CDR3 protein: CASSLSGGDTQYF
V gene: TRBV18
CDR3 length: 13
J gene: TRBJ2-3
D gene: TRBD1
clone size: NA

CDR3 DNA: TGTGCCAGTGCAGGTCCTAGCTCTGGAAACACCATATATTTT
CDR3 protein: CASAGPSSGNTIYF
V gene: TRBV19
CDR3 length: 14
J gene: TRBJ1-3
D gene: NA
clone size: NA

CDR3 DNA: TGTGCCAGCAGCCCCCCGGGACTAGCGGCCCAGAATGAGCAGTTCTTC
CDR3 protein: CASSPPGLAAQNEQFF
V gene: TRBV7-2
CDR3 length: 16
J gene: TRBJ2-1
D gene: TRBD2
clone size: NA

CDR3 DNA: TGTGCCAGCAGTTTACGACAGGGGGCGTACGAGCAGTACTTC
CDR3 protein: CASSLRQGAYEQYF
V gene: TRBV6-5
CDR3 length: 14
J gene: TRBJ2-7
D gene: TRBD1
clone size: NA

CDR3 DNA: TGTGCCAGCAGCTTAGGAGGGGTTCAAGAGACCCAGTACTTC
CDR3 protein: CASSLGGVQETQYF
V gene: TRBV7-2
CDR3 length: 14
J gene: TRBJ2-5
D gene: NA
clone size: NA

CDR3 DNA: TGTGCCAGCAGCCCTTCCGCAACTAATGAAAAACTGTTTTTT
CDR3 protein: CASSPSATNEKLFF
V gene: TRBV7-9
CDR3 length: 14
J gene: TRBJ1-4
D gene: NA
clone size: NA

CDR3 DNA: TGTGCCAGCAGCTTAGTCTCTCTTCAGACTAGCGGGACGCAAAAAGGCTACGAGCAGTACTTC
CDR3 protein: CASSLVSLQTSGTQKGYEQYF
V gene: TRBV7-6
CDR3 length: 21
J gene: TRBJ2-7
D gene: TRBD2
clone size: NA

CDR3 DNA: TGTGCCAGCTCACCACCGACGGCAGGGTTCAGCTATGGCTACACCTTC
CDR3 protein: CASSPPTAGFSYGYTF
V gene: TRBV18
CDR3 length: 16
J gene: TRBJ1-2
D gene: NA
clone size: NA

CDR3 DNA: TGTGCCAGCAGCTTTGGCGGGACAGCCTACGAGCAGTACTTC
CDR3 protein: CASSFGGTAYEQYF
V gene: TRBV7-8
CDR3 length: 14
J gene: TRBJ2-7
D gene: NA
clone size: NA

CDR3 DNA: TGTGCAAGTCGCTTAGGTGGGGCGGGAGGGCCTAAAGGTGAGCAGTTCTTC
CDR3 protein: CASRLGGAGGPKGEQFF
V gene: TRBV12-2
CDR3 length: 17
J gene: TRBJ2-1
D gene: NA
clone size: NA

CDR3 DNA: TGCGCCAGCAGCCTATCTGCGGGCTATGAGCAGTTCTTC
CDR3 protein: CASSLSAGYEQFF
V gene: TRBV4-3
CDR3 length: 13
J gene: TRBJ2-1
D gene: NA
clone size: few

CDR3 DNA: TGTGCCAGCAGCAGGGGGCTATATACTGAAGCTTTCTTT
CDR3 protein: CASSRGLYTEAFF
V gene: TRBV25-1
CDR3 length: 13
J gene: TRBJ1-1
D gene: TRBD1
clone size: NA

CDR3 DNA: TGCGCCAGCACCCAAGACCCGGGACTTGAAGCTTTCTTT
CDR3 protein: CASTQDPGLEAFF
V gene: TRBV10-2
CDR3 length: 13
J gene: TRBJ1-1
D gene: NA
clone size: NA

CDR3 DNA: TGCAGCGTTGTCTTGGACAGGGGTTACAATGAGCAGTTCTTC
CDR3 protein: CSVVLDRGYNEQFF
V gene: TRBV29-1
CDR3 length: 14
J gene: TRBJ2-1
D gene: TRBD1
clone size: NA

CDR3 DNA: TGTGCCAGCAGCTCAACAGGGCCCTCTAACTATGGCTACACCTTC
CDR3 protein: CASSSTGPSNYGYTF
V gene: TRBV7-2
CDR3 length: 15
J gene: TRBJ1-2
D gene: NA
clone size: NA

CDR3 DNA: TGCGCCAGCAGCTTGACGGGACCCCACAATGAGCAGTTCTTC
CDR3 protein: CASSLTGPHNEQFF
V gene: TRBV5-1
CDR3 length: 14
J gene: TRBJ2-1
D gene: NA
clone size: few

CDR3 DNA: TGCGCCAGCAGTGGGGGAACCCAGCAACTAACTTTCACAGATACGCAGTATTTT
CDR3 protein: CASSGGTQQLTFTDTQYF
V gene: TRBV10-2
CDR3 length: 18
J gene: TRBJ2-3
D gene: NA
clone size: NA

CDR3 DNA: TGTGCCAGCAGCCAAGAGTCCAAAGGGGGTTGGGGAGAGACCCAGTACTTC
CDR3 protein: CASSQESKGGWGETQYF
V gene: TRBV4-2
CDR3 length: 17
J gene: TRBJ2-5
D gene: NA
clone size: NA

CDR3 DNA: TGTGCCAGCAGCTTAGCCCATAAGAACACTGAAGCTTTCTTT
CDR3 protein: CASSLAHKNTEAFF
V gene: TRBV11-2
CDR3 length: 14
J gene: TRBJ1-1
D gene: NA
clone size: few

CDR3 DNA: TGTGCCAGCAGCTTAAACAGGGATCAGCCCCAGCATTTT
CDR3 protein: CASSLNRDQPQHF
V gene: TRBV7-9
CDR3 length: 13
J gene: TRBJ1-5
D gene: NA
clone size: few

CDR3 DNA: TGTGCCACCAGCGGAGGGGGGGGAAGAGAGGAGACCCAGTACTTC
CDR3 protein: CATSGGGGREETQYF
V gene: TRBV15
CDR3 length: 15
J gene: TRBJ2-5
D gene: NA
clone size: NA

CDR3 DNA: TGTGCCTGGAGTGTAAGGGAGACCCAGTACTTC
CDR3 protein: CAWSVRETQYF
V gene: TRBV30
CDR3 length: 11
J gene: TRBJ2-5
D gene: NA
clone size: NA

CDR3 DNA: TGCGCCAGCAGCACAACCGTGGGATCCCCCTACAATGAGCAGTTCTTC
CDR3 protein: CASSTTVGSPYNEQFF
V gene: TRBV5-1
CDR3 length: 16
J gene: TRBJ2-1
D gene: NA
clone size: NA

CDR3 DNA: TGCGCCAGCAGCCAAGGGGGCAGGTCCTCCTCTGGAAACACCATATATTTT
CDR3 protein: CASSQGGRSSSGNTIYF
V gene: TRBV4-3
CDR3 length: 17
J gene: TRBJ1-3
D gene: NA
clone size: NA

CDR3 DNA: TGTGCCAGCAGCTTAGGGAGGGGAAGCCAGCCCCAGCATTTT
CDR3 protein: CASSLGRGSQPQHF
V gene: TRBV7-2
CDR3 length: 14
J gene: TRBJ1-5
D gene: NA
clone size: NA

CDR3 DNA: TGTGCCAGCAGTGACACCAACCGGCGCAATGAGCAGTTCTTC
CDR3 protein: CASSDTNRRNEQFF
V gene: TRBV6-4
CDR3 length: 14
J gene: TRBJ2-1
D gene: NA
clone size: NA

CDR3 DNA: TGTGCCAGCAGTCCTCGTCCCGGGACAGTGTGGAACACTGAAGCTTTCTTT
CDR3 protein: CASSPRPGTVWNTEAFF
V gene: TRBV27
CDR3 length: 17
J gene: TRBJ1-1
D gene: TRBD1
clone size: once

CDR3 DNA: TGTGCCAGCTCACCAAGGGGGGAACATCTGAACACTGAAGCTTTCTTT
CDR3 protein: CASSPRGEHLNTEAFF
V gene: TRBV18
CDR3 length: 16
J gene: TRBJ1-1
D gene: NA
clone size: NA